Below are 5 T cell receptor beta chains sequenced from a single sample in a study of blood T cell repertoires in COVID-19. Sequenced by immunoSEQ multiplex PCR; TCRdb stores in-frame clones only, minus some. The sample yields about 250,000 clones, about four fifths seen once. Sequencing was done on a sample of PBMCs or T cells enriched from blood (not recorded which). These receptors were taken from a woman aged 40 to 55 who had been exposed to COVID-19.

The genes are TRBV6-5 and TRBJ1-4; TRBD1 agrees at 8 bases. After removal of 5 bases from V and 5 bases from J, the junction contained 7 bases not matched to a gene. CDR1 is MNHEY, CDR2 SVGAGI, per germline. The CDR3 is 15 amino acids. The CDR3 region has the DNA TGTGCCAGCAGTCCCCGGACAGGGACGAATGAAAAACTGTTTTTT. Protein product: CASSPRTGTNEKLFF.

This chain connects TRBV6-2 or TRBV6-3 to TRBJ2-7; 7 bases align to TRBD1. The CDR3 spans 15 residues. The ends lost 0 bases at V and 1 base at J; junction bases unmatched: 3. The germline gives CDR1 MNHEY, CDR2 SVGEGT. Written as DNA, the CDR3 is TGTGCCAGCAGTTACTCGAGACAGGGTTCCTACGAGCAGTACTTC. It codes for CASSYSRQGSYEQYF.

The V and J genes are TRBV7-2 and TRBJ1-2; TRBD1 matches at 9 bases. CDR3 size: 16 residues. Per germline, CDR1 SGHTA and CDR2 FQGNSA. V shed 5 bases, J shed 4 bases, and the junction held 11 bases outside the gene matches. The CDR3 bases are TGTGCCAGCAGCCGGGACAGGGTCTCGCAATTCTATGGCTACACCTTC. As protein: CASSRDRVSQFYGYTF.

This rearrangement joins TRBV3-1 (or the pseudogene TRBV3-2) to TRBJ1-2; possibly TRBD1 for D (5 bases). This CDR3 comprises 14 residues. The V end lost 1 base, the J end lost 7 bases, and 13 bases lay between the germline ends. Per germline, CDR1 LGHDT and CDR2 YNNKEL (reference sequence). CDR3 amino acids: CASSQADRGPGYTF. In DNA, the CDR3 is TGTGCCAGCAGCCAAGCGGATAGGGGTCCTGGCTACACCTTC.

This chain uses TRBV11-2 with TRBJ2-3, with 9 bases aligning to TRBD2. Germline assignment: CDR1 SGHAT and CDR2 FQNNGV. J gave up 11 bases and V 1 base, and 10 bases lay outside the gene matches. The CDR3 length is 15 residues. The CDR3 spells CASSLALAGPLGQYF. The CDR3 region has the DNA TGTGCCAGCAGCTTAGCTCTAGCGGGGCCGTTAGGGCAGTATTTT.